This TCR beta chain was sequenced in a study of T cell responses to AZD1222 COVID-19 vaccine. Study-wide findings and caveats: With dominance at 160-218 and 743-854, vaccine-associated CD4 TCRs spanned spike.

Concerning this clone itself: Its antigen is not known.

V lost 5 bases, J lost 4 bases, and 9 bases lay in between. The CDR3 has 13 amino acids. Germline CDR1 is LNHDA and CDR2 is SQIVND (reference sequence). The protocol was immunoSEQ multiplex PCR, while the TCRdb copy is restricted to in-frame clones and leaves out a portion. The sample has 150,000 to 200,000 clones; almost 90% are singletons. This specimen consisted of peripheral blood, obtained on day 0 of AZD1222 vaccination. The sequence derives from an adult in good health. J is TRBJ1-5 and V is TRBV19; D call uncertain. This CDR3 is CASSRRDNQPQHF. The CDR3, as DNA: TGTGCCAGTAGTCGGCGGGATAATCAGCCCCAGCATTTT.